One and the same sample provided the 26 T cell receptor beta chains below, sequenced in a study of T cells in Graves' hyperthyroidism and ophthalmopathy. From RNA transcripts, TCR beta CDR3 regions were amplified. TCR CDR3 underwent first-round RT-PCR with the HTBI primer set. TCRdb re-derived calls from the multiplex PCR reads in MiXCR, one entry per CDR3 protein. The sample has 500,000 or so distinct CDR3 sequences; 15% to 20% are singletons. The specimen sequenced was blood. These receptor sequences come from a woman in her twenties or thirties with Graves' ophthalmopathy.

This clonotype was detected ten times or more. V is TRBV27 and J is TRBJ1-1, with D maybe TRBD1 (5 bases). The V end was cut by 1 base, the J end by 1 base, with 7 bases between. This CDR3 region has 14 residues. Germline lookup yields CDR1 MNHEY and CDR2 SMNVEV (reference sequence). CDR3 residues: CASSLFGANTEAFF. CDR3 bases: TGTGCCAGCAGTTTATTCGGGGCGAACACTGAAGCTTTCTTT.

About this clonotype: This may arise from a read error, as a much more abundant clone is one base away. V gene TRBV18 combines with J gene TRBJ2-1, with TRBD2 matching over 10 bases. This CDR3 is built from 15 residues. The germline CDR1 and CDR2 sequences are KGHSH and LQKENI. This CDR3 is CASSPSSGSYNERFF. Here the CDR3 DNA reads TGTGCCAGCTCACCATCTAGCGGGAGTTACAATGAGCGGTTCTTC.

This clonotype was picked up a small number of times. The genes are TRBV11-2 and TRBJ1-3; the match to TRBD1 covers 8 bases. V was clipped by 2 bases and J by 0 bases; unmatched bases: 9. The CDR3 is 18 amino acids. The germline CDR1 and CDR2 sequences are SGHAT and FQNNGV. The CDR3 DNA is TGTGCCAGCAGCTTAACCGACAGGGGAAGCCGCTCTGGAAACACCATATATTTT. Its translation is CASSLTDRGSRSGNTIYF.

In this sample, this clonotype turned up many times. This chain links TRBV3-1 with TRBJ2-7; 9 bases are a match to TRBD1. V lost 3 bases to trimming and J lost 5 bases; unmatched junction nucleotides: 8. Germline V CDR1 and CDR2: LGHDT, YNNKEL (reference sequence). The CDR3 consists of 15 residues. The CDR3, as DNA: TGTGCCAGCAGCCAGACCGGGACAGGGACCAACGAGCAGTACTTC. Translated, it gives CASSQTGTGTNEQYF.

As DNA, the CDR3 is TGTGCCTGGAGTACGGTCTCAGAAGTACGGTACTTC. This encodes CAWSTVSEVRYF. The J gene is TRBJ2-5, the V gene TRBV30; unclear D gene. The CDR3 totals 12 residues. The germline V gene encodes CDR1 GTSNPN and CDR2 SVGIG (reference sequence). The V end lost 2 bases, the J end lost 13 bases, and 17 bases lay between the germline ends.

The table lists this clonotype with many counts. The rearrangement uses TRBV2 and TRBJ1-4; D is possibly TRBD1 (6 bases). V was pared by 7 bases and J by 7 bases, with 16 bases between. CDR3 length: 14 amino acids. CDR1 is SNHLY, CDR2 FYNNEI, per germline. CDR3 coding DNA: TGTGCCAGCATCCGTACCGGGACAAGTGAAAAACTGTTTTTT. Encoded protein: CASIRTGTSEKLFF.

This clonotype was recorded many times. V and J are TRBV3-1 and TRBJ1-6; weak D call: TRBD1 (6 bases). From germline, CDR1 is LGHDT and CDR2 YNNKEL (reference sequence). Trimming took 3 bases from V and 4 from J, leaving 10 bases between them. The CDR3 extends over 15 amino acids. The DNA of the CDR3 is TGTGCCAGCAGCCAGACAGGTTCTTATAATTCACCCCTCCACTTT. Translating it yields CASSQTGSYNSPLHF.

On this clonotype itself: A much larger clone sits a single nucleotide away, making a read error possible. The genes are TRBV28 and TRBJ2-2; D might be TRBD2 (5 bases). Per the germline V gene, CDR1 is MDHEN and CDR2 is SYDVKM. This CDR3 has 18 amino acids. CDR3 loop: CASSSPGSFGPNTGELSF. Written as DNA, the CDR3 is TGTGCCAGCAGTTCACCCGGGTCCTTCGGCCCGAACACCGGGGAGCTGTCTTTT.

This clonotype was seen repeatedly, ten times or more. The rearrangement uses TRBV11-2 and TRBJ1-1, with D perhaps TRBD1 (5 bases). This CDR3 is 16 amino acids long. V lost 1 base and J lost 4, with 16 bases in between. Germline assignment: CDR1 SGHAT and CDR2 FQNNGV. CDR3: CASSLAGRERGTEAFF. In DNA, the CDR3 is TGTGCCAGCAGCTTAGCCGGTAGGGAAAGGGGCACTGAAGCTTTCTTT. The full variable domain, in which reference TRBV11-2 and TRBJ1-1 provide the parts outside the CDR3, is EAGVAQSPRYKIIEKRQSVAFWCNPISGHATLYWYQQILGQGPKLLIQFQNNGVVDDSQLPKDRFSAERLKGVDSTLKIQPAKLEDSAVYLCASSLAGRERGTEAFFGQGTRLTVV.

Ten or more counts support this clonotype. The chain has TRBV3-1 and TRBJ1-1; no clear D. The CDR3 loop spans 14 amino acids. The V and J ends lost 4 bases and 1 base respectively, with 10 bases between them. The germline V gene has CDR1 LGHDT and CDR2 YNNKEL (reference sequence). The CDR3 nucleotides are TGTGCCAGCAGCCCAGAACATCAGAACACTGAAGCTTTCTTT. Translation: CASSPEHQNTEAFF. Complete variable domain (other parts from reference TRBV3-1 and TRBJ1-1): DTAVSQTPKYLVTQMGNDKSIKCEQNLGHDTMYWYKQDSKKFLKIMFSYNNKELIINETVPNRFSPKSPDKAHLNLHINSLELGDSAVYFCASSPEHQNTEAFFGQGTRLTVV.

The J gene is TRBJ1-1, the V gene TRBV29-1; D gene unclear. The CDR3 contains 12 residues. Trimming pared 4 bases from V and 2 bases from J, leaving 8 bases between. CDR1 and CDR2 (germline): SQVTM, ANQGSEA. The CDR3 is CSVGPGNTEAFF. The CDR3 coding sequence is TGCAGCGTTGGACCGGGAAACACTGAAGCTTTCTTT.

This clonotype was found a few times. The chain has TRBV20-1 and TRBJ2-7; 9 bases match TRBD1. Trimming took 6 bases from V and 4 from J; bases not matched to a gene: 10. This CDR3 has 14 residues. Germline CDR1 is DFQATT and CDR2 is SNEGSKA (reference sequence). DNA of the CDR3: TGCAGTGCGGAGGGACAGGGCCGCGGGTACGAGCAGTACTTC. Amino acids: CSAEGQGRGYEQYF.

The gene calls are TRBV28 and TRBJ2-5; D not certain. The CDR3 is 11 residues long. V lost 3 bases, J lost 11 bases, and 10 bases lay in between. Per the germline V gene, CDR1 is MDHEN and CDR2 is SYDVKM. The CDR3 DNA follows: TGTGCCAGCAGTTTTTTAGGGCAACAGTACTTC. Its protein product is CASSFLGQQYF.

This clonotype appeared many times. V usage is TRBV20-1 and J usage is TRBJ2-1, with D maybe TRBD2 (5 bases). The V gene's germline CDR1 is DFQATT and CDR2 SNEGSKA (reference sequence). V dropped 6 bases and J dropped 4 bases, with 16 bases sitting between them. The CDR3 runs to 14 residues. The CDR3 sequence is CSAPVSGQYNEQFF. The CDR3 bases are TGCAGTGCCCCTGTCAGCGGCCAATACAATGAGCAGTTCTTC.

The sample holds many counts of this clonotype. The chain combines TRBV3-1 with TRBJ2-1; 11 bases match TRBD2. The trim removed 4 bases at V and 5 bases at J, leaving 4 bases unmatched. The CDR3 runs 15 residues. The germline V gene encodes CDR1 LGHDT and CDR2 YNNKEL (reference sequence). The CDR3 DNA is TGTGCCAGCAGCCTGGGACTAGCGGACCACAATGAGCAGTTCTTC. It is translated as CASSLGLADHNEQFF.

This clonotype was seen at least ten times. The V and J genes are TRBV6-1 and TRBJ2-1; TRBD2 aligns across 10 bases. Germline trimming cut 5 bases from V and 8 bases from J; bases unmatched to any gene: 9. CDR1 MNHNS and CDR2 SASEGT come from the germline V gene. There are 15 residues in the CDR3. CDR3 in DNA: TGTGCCAGCAGTCCGACTAGCGGGTCGGGTGATGAGCAGTTCTTC. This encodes CASSPTSGSGDEQFF.

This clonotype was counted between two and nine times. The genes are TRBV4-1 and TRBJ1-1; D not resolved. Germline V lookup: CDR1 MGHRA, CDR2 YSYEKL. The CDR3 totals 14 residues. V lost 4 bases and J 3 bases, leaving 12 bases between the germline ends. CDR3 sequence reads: CASSPPRRDTEAFF. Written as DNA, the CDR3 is TGCGCCAGCAGCCCACCCAGGAGGGACACTGAAGCTTTCTTT.

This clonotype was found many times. CDR3 DNA: TGTGCCAGCAGTGACACTCAAGAGACCCAGTACTTC. The encoded protein is CASSDTQETQYF. The chain links TRBV2 to TRBJ2-5; D uncertain. Germline lookup yields CDR1 SNHLY and CDR2 FYNNEI. V lost 3 bases and J 2 bases, leaving 4 bases between the germline ends. This CDR3 comprises 12 residues.

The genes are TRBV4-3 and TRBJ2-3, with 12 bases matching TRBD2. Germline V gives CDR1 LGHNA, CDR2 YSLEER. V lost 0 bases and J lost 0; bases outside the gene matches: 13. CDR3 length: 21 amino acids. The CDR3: CASSQDPNSGLAGSSTDTQYF. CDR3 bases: TGCGCCAGCAGCCAAGATCCGAATTCCGGACTAGCGGGATCTAGCACAGATACGCAGTATTTT.

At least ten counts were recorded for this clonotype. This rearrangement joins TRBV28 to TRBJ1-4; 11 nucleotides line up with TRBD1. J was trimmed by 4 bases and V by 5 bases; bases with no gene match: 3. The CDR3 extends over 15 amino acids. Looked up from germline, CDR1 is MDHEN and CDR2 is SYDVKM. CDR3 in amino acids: CASSADRGLNEKLFF. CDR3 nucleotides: TGTGCCAGCAGTGCGGACAGGGGGCTTAATGAAAAACTGTTTTTT.

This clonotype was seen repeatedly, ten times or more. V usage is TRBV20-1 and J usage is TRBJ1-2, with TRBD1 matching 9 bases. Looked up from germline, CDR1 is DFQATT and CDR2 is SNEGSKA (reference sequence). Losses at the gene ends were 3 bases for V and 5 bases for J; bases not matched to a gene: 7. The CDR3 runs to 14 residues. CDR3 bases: TGCAGTGCTAGTCGGACAGGGGTAAATTATGGCTACACCTTC. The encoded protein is CSASRTGVNYGYTF.

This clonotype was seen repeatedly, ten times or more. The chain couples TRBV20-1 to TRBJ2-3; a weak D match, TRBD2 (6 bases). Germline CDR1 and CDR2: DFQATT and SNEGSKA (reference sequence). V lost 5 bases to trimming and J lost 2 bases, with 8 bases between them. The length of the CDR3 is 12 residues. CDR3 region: CSAGGNTDTQYF. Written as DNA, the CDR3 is TGCAGTGCTGGCGGGAACACAGATACGCAGTATTTT.

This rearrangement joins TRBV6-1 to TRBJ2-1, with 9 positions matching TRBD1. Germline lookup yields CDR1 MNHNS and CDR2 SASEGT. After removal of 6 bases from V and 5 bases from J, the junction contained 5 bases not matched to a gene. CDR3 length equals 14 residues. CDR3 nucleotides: TGTGCCAGCAGCCGGGGACAGGGAAACAATGAGCAGTTCTTC. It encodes CASSRGQGNNEQFF.

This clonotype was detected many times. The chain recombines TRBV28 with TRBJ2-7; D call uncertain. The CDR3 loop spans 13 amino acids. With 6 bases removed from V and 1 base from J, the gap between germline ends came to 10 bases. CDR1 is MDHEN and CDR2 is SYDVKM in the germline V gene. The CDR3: CASRLGLSYEQYF. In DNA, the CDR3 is TGTGCCAGCAGGCTGGGGTTGTCCTACGAGCAGTACTTC.

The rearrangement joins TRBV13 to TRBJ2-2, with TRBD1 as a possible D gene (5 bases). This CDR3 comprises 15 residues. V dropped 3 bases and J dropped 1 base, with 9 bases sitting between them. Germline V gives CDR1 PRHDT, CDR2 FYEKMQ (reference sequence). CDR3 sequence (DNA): TGTGCCAGCAGCTTCGATGGACAGAACACCGGGGAGCTGTTTTTT. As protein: CASSFDGQNTGELFF.

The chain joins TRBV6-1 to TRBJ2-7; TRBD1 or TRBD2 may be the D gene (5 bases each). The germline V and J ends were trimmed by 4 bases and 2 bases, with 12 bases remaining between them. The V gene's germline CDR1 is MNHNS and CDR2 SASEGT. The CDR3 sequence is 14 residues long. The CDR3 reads CASSGGREPYEQYF. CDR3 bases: TGTGCCAGCAGTGGAGGCAGGGAGCCCTACGAGCAGTACTTC.